This T cell receptor beta chain stems from a study of blood T cell repertoires in COVID-19. CDR1 and CDR2 (germline): SGHTA, FQGNSA. This CDR3 has 14 residues. V gave up 4 bases and J gave up 7 bases; unmatched junction bases: 4. TCRdb's table, derived via immunoSEQ multiplex PCR, lists solely in-frame clones and lacks some. The table records approximately 210,000 clones, 82% of them present only once. The material sequenced was PBMCs or T cells enriched from blood (not recorded which). The receptor was derived from a man aged 35 to 55 who had recovered from COVID-19. V gene TRBV7-2 combines with J gene TRBJ2-7; TRBD2 matches at 13 bases. CDR3 DNA: TGTGCCAGCAGCTGGGGACTAGCGGGATTGGAGCAGTACGTC. Translation: CASSWGLAGLEQYV.